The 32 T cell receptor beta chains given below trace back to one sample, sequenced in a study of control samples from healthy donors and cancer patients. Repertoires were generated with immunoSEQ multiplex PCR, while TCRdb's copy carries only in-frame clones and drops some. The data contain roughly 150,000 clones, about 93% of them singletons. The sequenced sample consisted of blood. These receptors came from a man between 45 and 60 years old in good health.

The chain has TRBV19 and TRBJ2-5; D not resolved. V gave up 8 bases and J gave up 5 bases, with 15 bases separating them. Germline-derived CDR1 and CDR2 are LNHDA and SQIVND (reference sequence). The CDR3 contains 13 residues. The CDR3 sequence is CASAASTWETQYF. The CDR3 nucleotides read TGTGCCAGTGCAGCGTCCACGTGGGAGACCCAGTACTTC. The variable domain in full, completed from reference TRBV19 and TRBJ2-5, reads DGGITQSPKYLFRKEGQNVTLSCEQNLNHDAMYWYRQDPGQGLRLIYYSQIVNDFQKGDIAEGYSVSREKKESFPLTVTSAQKNPTAFYLCASAASTWETQYFGPGTRLLVL.

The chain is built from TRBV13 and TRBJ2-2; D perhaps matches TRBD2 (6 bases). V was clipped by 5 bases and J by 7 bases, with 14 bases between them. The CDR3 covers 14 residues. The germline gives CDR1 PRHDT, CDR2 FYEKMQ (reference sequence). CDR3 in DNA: TGTGCCAGCAGCCCACGGGAGAGGGTCGGGGAGCTGTTTTTT. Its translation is CASSPRERVGELFF.

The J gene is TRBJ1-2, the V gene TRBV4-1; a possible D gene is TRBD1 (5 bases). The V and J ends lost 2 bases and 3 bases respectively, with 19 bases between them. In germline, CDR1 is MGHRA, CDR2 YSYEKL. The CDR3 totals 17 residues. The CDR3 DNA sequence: TGCGCCAGCAGCCAATTTACTGGAGGGGAGTTATACTATGGCTACACCTTC. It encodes CASSQFTGGELYYGYTF.

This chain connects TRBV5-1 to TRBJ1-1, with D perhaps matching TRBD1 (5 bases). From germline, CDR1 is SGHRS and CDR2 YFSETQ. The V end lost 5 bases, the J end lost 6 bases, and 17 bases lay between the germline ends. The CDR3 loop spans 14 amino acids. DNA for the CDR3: TGCGCCAGCAGGCTCTTGCAGGGCCTTTCTGAAGCTTTCTTT. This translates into CASRLLQGLSEAFF.

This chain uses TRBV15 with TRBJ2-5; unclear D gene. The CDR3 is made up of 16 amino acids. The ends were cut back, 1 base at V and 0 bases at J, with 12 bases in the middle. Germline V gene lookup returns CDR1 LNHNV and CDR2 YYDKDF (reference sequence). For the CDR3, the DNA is TGTGCCACCAGCAGAGGCCTCATGGGAAACCAAGAGACCCAGTACTTC. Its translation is CATSRGLMGNQETQYF.

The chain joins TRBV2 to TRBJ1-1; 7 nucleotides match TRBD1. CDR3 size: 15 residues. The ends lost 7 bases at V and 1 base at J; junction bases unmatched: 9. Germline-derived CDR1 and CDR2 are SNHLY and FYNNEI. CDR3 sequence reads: CASTWDSGRNTEAFF. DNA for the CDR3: TGTGCCAGCACTTGGGACAGTGGCCGGAACACTGAAGCTTTCTTT.

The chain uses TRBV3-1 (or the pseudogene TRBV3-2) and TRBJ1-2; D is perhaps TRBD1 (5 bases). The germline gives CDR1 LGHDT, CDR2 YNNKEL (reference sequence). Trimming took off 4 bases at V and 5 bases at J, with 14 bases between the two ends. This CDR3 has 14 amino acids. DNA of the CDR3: TGTGCCAGCAGCCTTTCGGAGGGGATTTATGGCTACACCTTC. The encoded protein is CASSLSEGIYGYTF.

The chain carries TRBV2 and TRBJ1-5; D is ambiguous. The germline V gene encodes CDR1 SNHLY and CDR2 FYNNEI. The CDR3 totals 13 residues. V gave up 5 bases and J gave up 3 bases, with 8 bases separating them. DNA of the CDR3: TGTGCCAGCAGTCCCGGGAACAATCAGCCCCAGCATTTT. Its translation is CASSPGNNQPQHF.

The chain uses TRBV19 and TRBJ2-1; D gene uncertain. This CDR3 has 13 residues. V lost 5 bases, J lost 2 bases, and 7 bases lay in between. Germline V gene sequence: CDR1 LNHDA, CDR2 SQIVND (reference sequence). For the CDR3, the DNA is TGTGCCAGTAGTGGATCCCCCTACAATGAGCAGTTCTTC. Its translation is CASSGSPYNEQFF.

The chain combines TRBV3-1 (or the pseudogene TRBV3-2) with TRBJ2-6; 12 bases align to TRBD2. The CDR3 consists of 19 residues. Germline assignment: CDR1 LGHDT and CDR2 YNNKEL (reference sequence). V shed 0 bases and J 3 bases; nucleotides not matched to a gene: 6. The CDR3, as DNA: TGTGCCAGCAGCCAAGAGGGACTAGCGGGTATTTATGGGGCCAACGTCCTGACTTTC. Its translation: CASSQEGLAGIYGANVLTF.

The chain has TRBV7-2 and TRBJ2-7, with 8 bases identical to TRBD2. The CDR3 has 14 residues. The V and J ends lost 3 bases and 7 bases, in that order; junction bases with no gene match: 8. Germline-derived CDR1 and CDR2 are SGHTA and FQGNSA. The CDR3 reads CASSLTGGPGEQYF. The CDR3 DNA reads TGTGCCAGCAGCTTGACGGGAGGGCCGGGAGAGCAGTACTTC.

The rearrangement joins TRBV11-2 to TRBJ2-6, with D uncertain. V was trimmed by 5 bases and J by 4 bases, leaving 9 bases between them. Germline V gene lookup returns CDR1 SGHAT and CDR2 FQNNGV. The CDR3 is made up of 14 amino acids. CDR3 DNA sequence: TGTGCCAGCAGCCCTCGTTTCGGGGCCAACGTCCTGACTTTC. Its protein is CASSPRFGANVLTF.

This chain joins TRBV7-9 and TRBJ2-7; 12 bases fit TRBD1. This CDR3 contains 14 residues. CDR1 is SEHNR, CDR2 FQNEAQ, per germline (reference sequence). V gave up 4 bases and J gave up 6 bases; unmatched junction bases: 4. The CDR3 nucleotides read TGTGCCAGCAGCTCGGGACAGGGGGCGGGCGAGCAGTACTTC. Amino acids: CASSSGQGAGEQYF.

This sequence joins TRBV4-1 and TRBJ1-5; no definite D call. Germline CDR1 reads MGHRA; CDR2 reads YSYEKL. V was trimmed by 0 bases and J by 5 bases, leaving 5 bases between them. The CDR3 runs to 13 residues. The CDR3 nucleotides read TGCGCCAGCAGCCAAGATCCATATCAGCCCCAGCATTTT. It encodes CASSQDPYQPQHF.

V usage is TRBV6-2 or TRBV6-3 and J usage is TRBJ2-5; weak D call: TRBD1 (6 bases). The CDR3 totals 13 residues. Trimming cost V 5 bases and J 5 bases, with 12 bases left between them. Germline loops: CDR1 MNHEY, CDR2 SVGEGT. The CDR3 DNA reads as TGTGCCAGCAGTGACAGGATGCGCGAGACCCAGTACTTC. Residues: CASSDRMRETQYF.

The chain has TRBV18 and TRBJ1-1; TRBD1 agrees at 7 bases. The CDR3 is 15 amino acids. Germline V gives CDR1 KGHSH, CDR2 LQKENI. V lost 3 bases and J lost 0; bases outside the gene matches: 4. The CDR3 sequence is CASSPPTGLNTEAFF. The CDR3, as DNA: TGTGCCAGCTCACCCCCGACAGGGTTGAACACTGAAGCTTTCTTT.

CDR3 nucleotide sequence: TGTGCCAGCAGCGGGGAATCCTATAATTCACCCCTCCACTTT. It is translated as CASSGESYNSPLHF. The chain links TRBV6-5 to TRBJ1-6; D is unresolved. Germline-derived CDR1 and CDR2 are MNHEY and SVGAGI. CDR3 length: 14 residues. V was clipped by 6 bases and J by 1 base, with 7 bases between them.

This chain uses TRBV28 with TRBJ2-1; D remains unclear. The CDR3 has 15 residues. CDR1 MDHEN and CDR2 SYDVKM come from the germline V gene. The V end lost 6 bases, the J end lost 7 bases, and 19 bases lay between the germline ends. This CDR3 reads CASSQTAPLNNEQFF. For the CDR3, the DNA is TGTGCCAGCAGCCAAACCGCCCCGTTAAATAATGAGCAGTTCTTC.

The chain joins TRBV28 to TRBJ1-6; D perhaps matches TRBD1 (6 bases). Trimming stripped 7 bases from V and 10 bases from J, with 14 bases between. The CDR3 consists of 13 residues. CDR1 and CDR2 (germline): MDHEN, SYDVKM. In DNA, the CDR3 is TGTGCCAGCACCATTCAGGGGTCCTCACCCCTCCACTTT. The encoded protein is CASTIQGSSPLHF.

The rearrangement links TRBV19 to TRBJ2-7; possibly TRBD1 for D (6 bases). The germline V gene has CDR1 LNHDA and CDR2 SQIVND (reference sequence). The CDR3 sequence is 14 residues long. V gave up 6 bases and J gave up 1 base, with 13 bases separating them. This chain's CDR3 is CASRPRDKSYEQYF. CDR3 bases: TGTGCCAGTAGACCACGGGACAAGTCCTACGAGCAGTACTTC.

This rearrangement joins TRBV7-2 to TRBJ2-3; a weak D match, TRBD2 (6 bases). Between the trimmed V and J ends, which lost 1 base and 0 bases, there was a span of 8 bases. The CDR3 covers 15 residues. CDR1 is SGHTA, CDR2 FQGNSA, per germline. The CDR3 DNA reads TGTGCCAGCAGCTTAGGGGGGGACAGCACAGATACGCAGTATTTT. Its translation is CASSLGGDSTDTQYF.

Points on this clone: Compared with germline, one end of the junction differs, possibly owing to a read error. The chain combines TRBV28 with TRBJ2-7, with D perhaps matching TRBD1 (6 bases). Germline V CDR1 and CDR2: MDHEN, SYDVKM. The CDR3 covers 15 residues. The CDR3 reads CASSSPSGASYEQYF. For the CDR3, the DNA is TGTGCCAGCAGTTCCCCGTCAGGGGCCTCTTACGAACAGTACTTC.

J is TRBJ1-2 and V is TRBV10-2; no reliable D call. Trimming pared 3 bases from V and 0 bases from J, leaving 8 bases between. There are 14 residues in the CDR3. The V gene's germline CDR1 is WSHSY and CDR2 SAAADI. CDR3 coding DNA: TGCGCCAGCAGTGAAAATAGCCCTAACTATGGCTACACCTTC. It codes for CASSENSPNYGYTF.

CDR3 coding DNA: TGCGCCAGCAGCACCGGGGGCAATACAGATACGCAGTATTTT. Protein sequence: CASSTGGNTDTQYF. This chain joins TRBV4-1 and TRBJ2-3; the D call may be TRBD1 or TRBD2 (6 bases each). Trimming took off 5 bases at V and 3 bases at J, with 12 bases between the two ends. The CDR3 runs to 14 residues. Germline V lookup: CDR1 MGHRA, CDR2 YSYEKL.

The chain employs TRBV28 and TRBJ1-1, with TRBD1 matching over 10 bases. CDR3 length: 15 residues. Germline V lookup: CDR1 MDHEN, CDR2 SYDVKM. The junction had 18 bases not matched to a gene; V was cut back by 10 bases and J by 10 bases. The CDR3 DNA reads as TGTGCCACCTCGAATCACCGGGGACAGGGGTTAGGAGCTTTCTTT. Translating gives CATSNHRGQGLGAFF.

CDR3 sequence: CASSSGRGQDGEKLFF. The CDR3 DNA reads TGTGCCAGTAGTTCGGGCAGGGGGCAGGATGGAGAAAAACTGTTTTTT. The chain couples TRBV19 to TRBJ1-4, with 8 bases fitting TRBD1. CDR1 is LNHDA, CDR2 SQIVND, per germline (reference sequence). The CDR3 loop spans 16 amino acids. V lost 5 bases and J lost 8; bases outside the gene matches: 13.

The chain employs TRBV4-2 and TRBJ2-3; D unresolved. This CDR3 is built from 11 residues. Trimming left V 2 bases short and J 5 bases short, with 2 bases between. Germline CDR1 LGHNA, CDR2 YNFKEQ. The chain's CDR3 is CASSQKDTQYF. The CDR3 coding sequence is TGTGCCAGCAGCCAAAAAGATACGCAGTATTTT.

The CDR3 protein is CASSLETEKLFF. DNA for the CDR3: TGTGCCAGCAGCTTGGAGACCGAAAAACTGTTTTTT. The V and J genes are TRBV5-6 and TRBJ1-4; D gene ambiguous. This CDR3 region has 12 residues. V was trimmed by 0 bases and J by 8 bases, leaving 5 bases between them. Per the germline V gene, CDR1 is SGHDT and CDR2 is YYEEEE.

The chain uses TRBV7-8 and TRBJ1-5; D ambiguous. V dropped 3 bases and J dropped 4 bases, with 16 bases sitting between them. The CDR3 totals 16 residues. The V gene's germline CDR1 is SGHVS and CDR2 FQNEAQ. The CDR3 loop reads CASSFGSSVGNQPQHF. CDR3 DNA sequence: TGTGCCAGCAGCTTTGGATCCTCCGTGGGGAATCAGCCCCAGCATTTT.

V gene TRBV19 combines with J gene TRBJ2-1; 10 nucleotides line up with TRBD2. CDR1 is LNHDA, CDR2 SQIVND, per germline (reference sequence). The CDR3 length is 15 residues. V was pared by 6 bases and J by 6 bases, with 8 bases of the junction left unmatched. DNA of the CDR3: TGTGCCAGTAGCTCAAGCGGGAGGGCCCTCAATGAGCAGTTCTTC. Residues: CASSSSGRALNEQFF.

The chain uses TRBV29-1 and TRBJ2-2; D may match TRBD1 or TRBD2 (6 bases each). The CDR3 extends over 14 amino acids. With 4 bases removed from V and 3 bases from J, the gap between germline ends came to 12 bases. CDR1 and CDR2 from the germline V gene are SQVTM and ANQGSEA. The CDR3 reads CSVGGDTHTGELFF. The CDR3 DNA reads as TGCAGCGTTGGGGGGGACACCCACACCGGGGAGCTGTTTTTT.

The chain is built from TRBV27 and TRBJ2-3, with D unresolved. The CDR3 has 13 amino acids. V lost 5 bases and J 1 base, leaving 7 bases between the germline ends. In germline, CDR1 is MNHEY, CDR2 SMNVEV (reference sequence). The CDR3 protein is CASSLAGTDTQYF. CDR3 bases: TGTGCCAGCAGTCTTGCTGGCACAGATACGCAGTATTTT.